The 25 T cell receptor beta chains given below trace back to one sample, sequenced in a study of T cell changes during pregnancy in multiple sclerosis. Sequenced by immunoSEQ multiplex PCR; TCRdb stores in-frame clones only, minus some. The data contain about 76,000 clones, approximately 93% of them singletons. Sequencing used peripheral blood, obtained in the second trimester of pregnancy. The origin of the receptors is a female donor with multiple sclerosis, enrolled in a pregnancy study.

The gene calls are TRBV5-6 and TRBJ1-4; 7 bases match TRBD1. Looked up from germline, CDR1 is SGHDT and CDR2 is YYEEEE. V shed 3 bases, J shed 8 bases, and the junction held 4 bases outside the gene matches. This CDR3 is built from 13 residues. Written as DNA, the CDR3 is TGTGCCAGCAGCTCAGGACAGGTCGAAAAACTGTTTTTT. Translation: CASSSGQVEKLFF.

The V and J genes are TRBV9 and TRBJ1-6; TRBD1 matches at 9 bases. Germline values: CDR1 SGDLS, CDR2 YYNGEE. This CDR3 is 16 amino acids long. V lost 4 bases and J lost 11; bases outside the gene matches: 13. CDR3 nucleotide sequence: TGTGCCAGCAGCTCCCTCGAGGACAGGGGCTCTCCACCCCTCCACTTT. This sequence encodes CASSSLEDRGSPPLHF.

The rearrangement joins TRBV28 to TRBJ1-3, with D unclear. Germline V gene lookup returns CDR1 MDHEN and CDR2 SYDVKM. V shed 1 base and J shed 1 base, with 11 bases lying between them. The CDR3 has 16 residues. The CDR3 DNA reads TGTGCCAGCAGTTTATCACCTAGTGGGTCTGGAAACACCATATATTTT. This encodes CASSLSPSGSGNTIYF.

The chain carries TRBV28 and TRBJ1-6; 8 nucleotides match TRBD1. Germline V gives CDR1 MDHEN, CDR2 SYDVKM. The trim removed 9 bases at V and 9 bases at J, leaving 13 bases unmatched. The CDR3 length is 15 residues. The CDR3 DNA sequence: TGTGCCAGTCAAAGTCTACAGGGGGGGATTTCACCCCTCCACTTT. Protein: CASQSLQGGISPLHF.

The chain recombines TRBV7-2 with TRBJ2-7; 8 bases match TRBD2. The V and J ends lost 2 bases and 2 bases, in that order; junction bases with no gene match: 8. The CDR3 extends over 16 amino acids. Germline V CDR1 and CDR2: SGHTA, FQGNSA. The CDR3: CASSLYAGGVTYEQYF. The CDR3 DNA sequence: TGTGCCAGCAGCTTATATGCGGGGGGTGTGACCTACGAGCAGTACTTC.

The rearrangement uses TRBV15 and TRBJ2-7; D might be TRBD1 (5 bases). V was pared by 6 bases and J by 5 bases, with 20 bases between. The CDR3 totals 15 residues. Germline V gene sequence: CDR1 LNHNV, CDR2 YYDKDF (reference sequence). CDR3 in amino acids: CATSSGQHEGDEQYF. In nucleotides, the CDR3 is TGTGCCACCAGTTCCGGGCAGCACGAAGGGGACGAGCAGTACTTC.

CDR3: CASSFTLNTEAFF. CDR3 nucleotide sequence: TGTGCCAGCAGCTTCACATTGAACACTGAAGCTTTCTTT. V gene TRBV7-3 combines with J gene TRBJ1-1; no definite D call. The V end was cut by 3 bases, the J end by 0 bases, with 5 bases between. The length of the CDR3 is 13 residues. Germline V lookup: CDR1 SGHTA, CDR2 FQGTGA.

For the CDR3, the DNA is TGTGCCAGCAGCTTAGTCAGGTTGGGAGTAGAGACTGAAGCTTTCTTT. Protein: CASSLVRLGVETEAFF. This chain connects TRBV7-9 to TRBJ1-1; D gene uncertain. Germline-derived CDR1 and CDR2 are SEHNR and FQNEAQ (reference sequence). The ends were cut back, 1 base at V and 5 bases at J, with 17 bases in the middle. This CDR3 is 16 amino acids long.

This clone was observed once. The CDR3 bases are TGTGCCAGCAGCTTACCGGGACTAGCGGGGGGCCGCTCCTACAATGAGCAGTTCTTC. Its protein product is CASSLPGLAGGRSYNEQFF. V usage is TRBV7-3 and J usage is TRBJ2-1; 15 positions agree with TRBD2. The CDR3 is 19 residues long. Germline values: CDR1 SGHTA, CDR2 FQGTGA. V was pared by 2 bases and J by 0 bases, with 5 bases of the junction left unmatched.

This clone showed up just a few times. The chain's CDR3 is CASTQSNTIYF. DNA of the CDR3: TGTGCCAGCACCCAATCCAACACCATATATTTT. The gene calls are TRBV2 and TRBJ1-3; no reliable D call. The CDR3 has 11 amino acids. The ends were cut back, 7 bases at V and 7 bases at J, with 8 bases in the middle. The germline V gene has CDR1 SNHLY and CDR2 FYNNEI. Full variable domain (outside the CDR3, taken from reference TRBV2 and TRBJ1-3): EPEVTQTPSHQVTQMGQEVILRCVPISNHLYFYWYRQILGQKVEFLVSFYNNEISEKSEIFDDQFSVERPDGSNFTLKIRSTKLEDSAMYFCASTQSNTIYFGEGSWLTVV.

The J gene is TRBJ2-5, the V gene TRBV5-1; 7 nucleotides line up with TRBD2. V lost 1 base, J lost 1 base, and 10 bases stayed unmatched. Germline CDR1 and CDR2: SGHRS and YFSETQ. The length of the CDR3 is 17 residues. CDR3 nucleotides: TGCGCCAGCAGCTTGTTTAGCGGGCCACTGGTCCAAGAGACCCAGTACTTC. Protein sequence: CASSLFSGPLVQETQYF.

The genes are TRBV27 and TRBJ2-7; 7 positions match TRBD2. The CDR3 extends over 14 amino acids. Trimming removed 5 bases from V and 12 bases from J; junction bases left unmatched: 16. Germline V gene sequence: CDR1 MNHEY, CDR2 SMNVEV (reference sequence). CDR3 amino acids: CASSLTETSPLLYF. The CDR3 nucleotides are TGTGCCAGCAGTCTAACCGAGACTAGCCCGCTCCTGTACTTC.

The chain combines TRBV7-7 with TRBJ1-5, with 7 bases that match TRBD1. Germline V CDR1 and CDR2: SSHAT, FNYEAQ (reference sequence). V was pared by 5 bases and J by 5 bases, with 3 bases of the junction left unmatched. This CDR3 is built from 13 residues. The CDR3 is CASSLDRDQPQHF. In nucleotides, the CDR3 is TGTGCCAGCAGCCTTGACAGGGATCAGCCCCAGCATTTT.

This chain uses TRBV19 with TRBJ2-1; maybe TRBD2 (6 bases). Germline V lookup: CDR1 LNHDA, CDR2 SQIVND (reference sequence). Trimming stripped 0 bases from V and 6 bases from J, with 18 bases between. This CDR3 comprises 17 residues. The CDR3: CASSIDLGGGGSNEQFF. CDR3 nucleotide sequence: TGTGCCAGTAGTATAGATCTTGGGGGAGGAGGGTCCAATGAGCAGTTCTTC.

This rearrangement joins TRBV19 to TRBJ1-2; TRBD1 aligns across 8 bases. Germline CDR1 is LNHDA and CDR2 is SQIVND (reference sequence). CDR3 length: 14 residues. Trimming removed 5 bases from V and 4 bases from J; junction bases left unmatched: 6. CDR3 protein: CASSPTGTGYGYTF. The DNA of the CDR3 is TGTGCCAGTAGTCCCACCGGGACAGGCTATGGCTACACCTTC. Combining the CDR3 with reference TRBV19 and TRBJ1-2 gives the whole variable domain DGGITQSPKYLFRKEGQNVTLSCEQNLNHDAMYWYRQDPGQGLRLIYYSQIVNDFQKGDIAEGYSVSREKKESFPLTVTSAQKNPTAFYLCASSPTGTGYGYTFGSGTRLTVV.

This rearrangement joins TRBV6-5 to TRBJ2-5, with a possible D match to TRBD2 (6 bases). Germline CDR1 reads MNHEY; CDR2 reads SVGAGI. This CDR3 spans 14 amino acids. V lost 5 bases to trimming and J lost 2 bases, with 12 bases between them. DNA of the CDR3: TGTGCCAGCAGTGATTGGGGGACTCAAGAGACCCAGTACTTC. Translating gives CASSDWGTQETQYF.

The J gene is TRBJ1-4, the V gene TRBV5-1, with a possible D match to TRBD1 (6 bases). The CDR3 consists of 17 residues. CDR1 and CDR2 (germline): SGHRS, YFSETQ. The germline V and J ends were trimmed by 2 bases and 0 bases, with 14 bases remaining between them. DNA of the CDR3: TGCGCCAGCAGCTTAGCAGGGGCGGGCGCAACTAATGAAAAACTGTTTTTT. This sequence encodes CASSLAGAGATNEKLFF. Together with reference TRBV5-1 and TRBJ1-4, the CDR3 gives the full variable domain: KAGVTQTPRYLIKTRGQQVTLSCSPISGHRSVSWYQQTPGQGLQFLFEYFSETQRNKGNFPGRFSGRQFSNSRSEMNVSTLELGDSALYLCASSLAGAGATNEKLFFGSGTQLSVL.

In this sample, this clone turned up a few times. The chain couples TRBV6-4 to TRBJ2-1; no clear D. The CDR3 sequence is 13 residues long. V lost 2 bases to trimming and J lost 6 bases, with 8 bases between them. Germline V CDR1 and CDR2: MRHNA, SNTAGT. This chain's CDR3 is CASSDGLVNEQFF. In DNA form, the CDR3 reads TGTGCCAGCAGTGACGGCCTGGTCAATGAGCAGTTCTTC.

V is TRBV4-1 and J is TRBJ2-3; no clear D gene. The V gene's germline CDR1 is MGHRA and CDR2 YSYEKL. This CDR3 spans 11 amino acids. V was cut by 5 bases and J by 6 bases, with 6 bases left in between. The CDR3 DNA sequence: TGCGCCAGCAGCGAACTTGATACGCAGTATTTT. It specifies CASSELDTQYF.

This clone was seen just once. V and J are TRBV6-4 and TRBJ2-6; TRBD2 is a possible D gene (7 bases). This CDR3 has 17 residues. The germline V gene encodes CDR1 MRHNA and CDR2 SNTAGT. Between the trimmed V and J ends, which lost 3 bases and 4 bases, there was a span of 16 bases. In nucleotides, the CDR3 is TGTGCCAGCAGTGAGCGCGGCGGGGGCGCCGGGGCCAACGTCCTGACTTTC. Residues: CASSERGGGAGANVLTF.

The chain carries TRBV4-2 and TRBJ2-5; D is perhaps TRBD1 (6 bases). Trimming removed 0 bases at V and 2 bases at J, with 10 bases between. The CDR3 is 15 residues long. CDR1 is LGHNA, CDR2 YNFKEQ, per germline. CDR3 protein: CASSQDPDSQETQYF. CDR3 DNA: TGTGCCAGCAGCCAAGATCCGGACAGTCAAGAGACCCAGTACTTC.

This clone occurred once. This chain connects TRBV5-4 to TRBJ2-2; the match to TRBD1 covers 11 bases. Germline CDR1 and CDR2: SGHNT and YYREEE (reference sequence). After removal of 7 bases from V and 6 bases from J, the junction contained 8 bases not matched to a gene. CDR3 length equals 15 residues. The CDR3 region is CASQYRDRGAGELFF. CDR3 nucleotide sequence: TGTGCCAGCCAATACCGGGACAGGGGGGCCGGGGAGCTGTTTTTT.

V usage is TRBV5-4 and J usage is TRBJ1-5; TRBD1 aligns across 7 bases. Germline V CDR1 and CDR2: SGHNT, YYREEE (reference sequence). The CDR3 spans 15 residues. V lost 4 bases, J lost 0 bases, and 4 bases stayed unmatched. The CDR3: CASSVQGISNQPQHF. CDR3 in DNA: TGTGCCAGCAGCGTACAGGGGATTAGCAATCAGCCCCAGCATTTT.

The chain couples TRBV7-6 to TRBJ2-7; D gene ambiguous. V shed 5 bases and J shed 4 bases, with 12 bases lying between them. The germline CDR1 and CDR2 sequences are SGHVS and FNYEAQ. The CDR3 loop spans 13 amino acids. CDR3 DNA: TGTGCCAGCAGCCGCCTGGGCAGGTACGAGCAGTACTTC. Amino acid sequence: CASSRLGRYEQYF.

In this sample, this clone turned up a few times. The genes are TRBV2 and TRBJ1-6, with D tentatively TRBD1 (6 bases). Germline values: CDR1 SNHLY, CDR2 FYNNEI. The CDR3 has 13 amino acids. Trimming removed 3 bases from V and 10 bases from J, with 10 bases in between. CDR3 sequence: CASSDRGDSPLHF. CDR3 coding DNA: TGTGCCAGCAGTGACAGGGGAGACTCACCCCTCCACTTT.